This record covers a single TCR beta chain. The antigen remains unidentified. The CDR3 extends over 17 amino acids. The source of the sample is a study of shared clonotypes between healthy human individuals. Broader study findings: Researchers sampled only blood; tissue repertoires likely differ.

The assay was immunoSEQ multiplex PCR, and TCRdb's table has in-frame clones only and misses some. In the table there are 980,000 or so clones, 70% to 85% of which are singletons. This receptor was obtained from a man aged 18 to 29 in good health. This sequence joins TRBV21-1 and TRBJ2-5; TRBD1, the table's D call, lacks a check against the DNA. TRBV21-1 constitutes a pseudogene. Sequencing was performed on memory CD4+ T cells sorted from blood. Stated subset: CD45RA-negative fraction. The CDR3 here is CASSKMKRTGKAETQYF. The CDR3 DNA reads TGTGCCAGCAGCAAAATGAAGCGGACAGGGAAGGCCGAGACCCAGTACTTC.